This T cell receptor (beta chain) was sequenced in a study of cytomegalovirus exposure and HLA in healthy donors. This clone was seen more than once but under ten times. Antigen specificity is unknown. CDR1 is MRHNA, CDR2 SNTAGT, per germline. The CDR3 contains 17 residues. Trimming at V came to 8 bases and at J to 4 bases, leaving 11 bases not matched to a gene. Findings and limits, study-wide: In an earlier analysis, about 87% or about 30%: the productive usage of most TCR beta V segments.

PCR primers comprised 60 Vbeta and 13 Jbeta primers. Using immunoSEQ multiplex PCR, the repertoire was profiled, and TCRdb retains in-frame clones only, with some absent. The sample consists of about 130,000 clones, roughly 79% of them appearing once. This receptor was taken from a woman in her forties in good health and CMV-seronegative. The chain carries TRBV6-4 and TRBJ2-5; 15 bases line up with TRBD2. The sample was PBMCs. This CDR3 is CASGPSGTSGRRETQYF. The DNA for the CDR3 is TGTGCCAGCGGCCCATCCGGGACTAGCGGGAGGAGAGAGACCCAGTACTTC.